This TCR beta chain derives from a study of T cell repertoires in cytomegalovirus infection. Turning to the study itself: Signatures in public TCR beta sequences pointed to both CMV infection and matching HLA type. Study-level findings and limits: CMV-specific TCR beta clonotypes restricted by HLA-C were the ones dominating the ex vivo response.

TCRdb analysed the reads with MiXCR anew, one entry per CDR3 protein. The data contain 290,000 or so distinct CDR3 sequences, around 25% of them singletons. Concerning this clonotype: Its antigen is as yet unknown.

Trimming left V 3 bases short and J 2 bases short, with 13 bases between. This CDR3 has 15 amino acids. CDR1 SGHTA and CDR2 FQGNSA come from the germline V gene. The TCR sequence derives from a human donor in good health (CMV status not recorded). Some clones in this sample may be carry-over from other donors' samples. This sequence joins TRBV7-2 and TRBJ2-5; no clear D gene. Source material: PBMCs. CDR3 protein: CASSFYTVSQETQYF. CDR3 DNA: TGTGCCAGCAGCTTTTATACGGTTTCTCAAGAGACCCAGTACTTC.